This TCR beta chain came from a study of breast tumors, draining lymph nodes, adjacent tissues. Whole-study results and caveats: That most tumor T cells come from lymph nodes remained unproven. Compared with basal-like, luminal-like tumors shared significantly more repertoire with nontumor tissue. Tumor repertoires ranked between lymph nodes and nontumor tissue in diversity, with V and J gene preferences.

In its sample, this clonotype was seen a few times. What it recognizes is unknown. TCRdb analysed the multiplex PCR reads with MiXCR anew, one entry per CDR3 protein. This table has about 150,000 distinct CDR3 sequences, about 33% appearing once. Axillary draining lymph nodes of breast cancer patients supplied the node samples. The material sequenced was axillary lymph node tissue. The clonotype was recovered from a female donor with breast cancer. Some clones in this sample may be carry-over from other donors' samples.

The CDR3 DNA reads as TGTGCCAGCAGTTCCCAACTAGCGGGGAGCTCCTACAATGAGCAGTTCTTC. The encoded protein is CASSSQLAGSSYNEQFF. The chain has TRBV27 and TRBJ2-1, with 10 positions matching TRBD2. Germline CDR1 and CDR2: MNHEY and SMNVEV (reference sequence). J was trimmed by 0 bases and V by 4 bases; bases with no gene match: 6. The CDR3 covers 17 residues.